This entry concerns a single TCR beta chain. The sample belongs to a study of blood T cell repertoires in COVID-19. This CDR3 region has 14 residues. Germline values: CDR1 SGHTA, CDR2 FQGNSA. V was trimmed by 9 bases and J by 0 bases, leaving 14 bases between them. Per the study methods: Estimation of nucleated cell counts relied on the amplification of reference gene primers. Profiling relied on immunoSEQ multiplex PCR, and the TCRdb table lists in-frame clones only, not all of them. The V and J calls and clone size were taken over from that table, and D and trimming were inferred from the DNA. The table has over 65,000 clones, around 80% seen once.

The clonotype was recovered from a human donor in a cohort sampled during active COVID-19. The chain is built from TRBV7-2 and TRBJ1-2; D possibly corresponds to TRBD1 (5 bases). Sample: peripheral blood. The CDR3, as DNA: TGTGCCAGTGGTGAAGGGGTCACTAACTATGGCTACACCTTC. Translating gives CASGEGVTNYGYTF.